This TCR beta chain was documented in a study of neurological immune-mediated disorders. Germline V gives CDR1 SGDLS, CDR2 YYNGEE. V lost 0 bases to trimming and J lost 4 bases; unmatched junction nucleotides: 5. The CDR3 covers 15 residues. TCRdb re-derived calls from the 5' RACE reads in MiXCR, one entry per CDR3 protein. Here the sample spans approximately 70,000 distinct CDR3 sequences, approximately 4.6% being singletons. This chain connects TRBV9 to TRBJ2-3; 7 bases are a match to TRBD2. The sequenced material came from PBMCs. The sequence was obtained from a woman in her 70s with multiple sclerosis. CDR3 sequence reads: CASSVDQRGSDTQYF. In DNA, the CDR3 is TGTGCCAGCAGCGTAGATCAGCGGGGATCAGATACGCAGTATTTT.